The 21 T cell receptor beta chains below come from one sample, sequenced in a study of OX40 agonist ivuxolimab in advanced cancers. This table comes from immunoSEQ multiplex PCR, and its TCRdb copy is limited to in-frame clones, with some not included. The profile shows 39,000 or so clones, 90% to 95% of them singletons. Sequenced material: CD4+ or CD8+ T cells sorted from blood, taken in a trial of the OX40 agonist ivuxolimab. All receptors derive from an adult with an advanced solid tumor such as melanoma, head and neck, liver or kidney cancer.

The table lists this clone with a count of one. The rearrangement links TRBV19 to TRBJ2-7; a weak D match, TRBD1 (5 bases). V was pared by 3 bases and J by 2 bases, with 11 bases between. The CDR3 is 14 residues long. From germline, CDR1 is LNHDA and CDR2 SQIVND (reference sequence). CDR3 DNA sequence: TGTGCCAGTAGTATTGGGGCTGGTCCCTACGAGCAGTACTTC. Protein sequence: CASSIGAGPYEQYF.

This chain joins TRBV4-3 and TRBJ2-7; TRBD2 matches at 13 bases. CDR1 is LGHNA and CDR2 is YSLEER in the germline V gene. Trimming removed 0 bases from V and 6 bases from J; junction bases left unmatched: 5. The CDR3 runs to 16 residues. CDR3 residues: CASSQDRTSGSREQYF. The CDR3 DNA sequence: TGCGCCAGCAGCCAAGATAGGACTAGCGGGAGTCGCGAGCAGTACTTC.

This sequence joins TRBV11-2 and TRBJ2-2, with 10 bases fitting TRBD1. J was trimmed by 6 bases and V by 4 bases; bases with no gene match: 14. The CDR3 is made up of 18 amino acids. From germline, CDR1 is SGHAT and CDR2 FQNNGV. The CDR3 here is CASSSYTPDRGFAGELFF. The CDR3 coding sequence is TGTGCCAGCAGCTCATACACGCCGGACAGGGGGTTCGCCGGGGAGCTGTTTTTT. Drawing the rest from reference TRBV11-2 and TRBJ2-2, the complete variable domain is EAGVAQSPRYKIIEKRQSVAFWCNPISGHATLYWYQQILGQGPKLLIQFQNNGVVDDSQLPKDRFSAERLKGVDSTLKIQPAKLEDSAVYLCASSSYTPDRGFAGELFFGEGSRLTVL.

CDR3 protein: CASTSFPLSGGNEQYF. The CDR3 coding sequence is TGTGCCAGCACCTCCTTTCCCCTTTCGGGTGGCAACGAGCAGTACTTC. This rearrangement joins TRBV5-5 to TRBJ2-7; D not certain. Germline-derived CDR1 and CDR2 are SGHKS and YYEKEE (reference sequence). The CDR3 contains 16 residues. V was shortened by 6 bases and J by 5 bases, with 24 bases between the two germline ends.

The CDR3 spells CASSEARSLTETQYF. In DNA, the CDR3 is TGTGCCAGCAGTGAGGCGCGCAGCCTCACCGAGACCCAGTACTTC. V gene TRBV2 combines with J gene TRBJ2-5, with unresolved D. The CDR3 has 15 amino acids. The germline gives CDR1 SNHLY, CDR2 FYNNEI. V was pared by 3 bases and J by 5 bases, with 16 bases between.

This clone was detected once. The rearrangement uses TRBV23-1 and TRBJ2-5, with D perhaps TRBD2 (5 bases). TRBV23-1 is noted as an ORF with a role that remains uncertain. The V and J ends lost 3 bases and 1 base respectively, with 12 bases between them. The CDR3 has 15 residues. The CDR3 DNA follows: TGCGCCAGCAGTCATCCTTCTAGCCCCCAAGAGACCCAGTACTTC. Amino acid sequence: CASSHPSSPQETQYF.

The chain uses TRBV2 and TRBJ1-1; D is undetermined. CDR1 SNHLY and CDR2 FYNNEI come from the germline V gene. The V gene lost 2 bases and the J gene lost 6 bases, with 10 bases spanning the gap. CDR3 length: 13 amino acids. This chain's CDR3 is CASSEWELPEAFF. The CDR3 DNA follows: TGTGCCAGCAGTGAATGGGAGCTCCCTGAAGCTTTCTTT.

The rearrangement uses TRBV4-1 and TRBJ2-2; the match to TRBD2 covers 8 bases. CDR3 length: 15 amino acids. Germline V gene data show CDR1 as MGHRA and CDR2 as YSYEKL. The junction had 4 bases not matched to a gene; V was cut back by 1 base and J by 6 bases. As DNA, the CDR3 is TGCGCCAGCAGCCAAGGTAGCGGGACCGCCGGGGAGCTGTTTTTT. Its protein product is CASSQGSGTAGELFF.

The chain recombines TRBV19 with TRBJ1-1; D remains unclear. Germline values: CDR1 LNHDA, CDR2 SQIVND (reference sequence). Trimming removed 1 base at V and 6 bases at J, with 12 bases between. The CDR3 is 14 residues long. This chain's CDR3 is CASSIGWGTAEAFF. The DNA of the CDR3 is TGTGCCAGTAGTATAGGGTGGGGTACCGCTGAAGCTTTCTTT.

This chain joins TRBV4-2 and TRBJ1-1; tentative D call: TRBD1 (6 bases). V lost 5 bases to trimming and J lost 0 bases, with 19 bases between them. The length of the CDR3 is 17 residues. Germline assignment: CDR1 LGHNA and CDR2 YNFKEQ. The CDR3 loop reads CASSGGRAGAMNTEAFF. The CDR3 bases are TGTGCCAGCAGCGGAGGGCGGGCAGGGGCCATGAACACTGAAGCTTTCTTT.

This clone was seen once. This sequence joins TRBV29-1 and TRBJ1-2; 9 nucleotides align to TRBD1. V shed 4 bases, J shed 5 bases, and the junction held 5 bases outside the gene matches. The CDR3 sequence is 13 residues long. CDR1 is SQVTM, CDR2 ANQGSEA, per germline. The CDR3 bases are TGCAGCGTTGTGGACGACAGGGGGTATGGCTACACCTTC. Translation: CSVVDDRGYGYTF. The whole variable domain, filled in from reference TRBV29-1 and TRBJ1-2, reads SAVISQKPSRDICQRGTSLTIQCQVDSQVTMMFWYRQQPGQSLTLIATANQGSEATYESGFVIDKFPISRPNLTFSTLTVSNMSPEDSSIYLCSVVDDRGYGYTFGSGTRLTVV.

V gene TRBV19 combines with J gene TRBJ2-1; D is unclear. Per the germline V gene, CDR1 is LNHDA and CDR2 is SQIVND (reference sequence). This CDR3 spans 13 amino acids. V was shortened by 1 base and J by 4 bases, with 5 bases between the two germline ends. The CDR3 bases are TGTGCCAGTAGTATAGGAATATACAATGAGCAGTTCTTC. Translating gives CASSIGIYNEQFF.

The V and J genes are TRBV27 and TRBJ1-5; D perhaps matches TRBD1 (5 bases). Trimming removed 8 bases at V and 0 bases at J, with 11 bases between. CDR1 MNHEY and CDR2 SMNVEV come from the germline V gene (reference sequence). This CDR3 contains 14 residues. This CDR3 is CASRQSYSNQPQHF. For the CDR3, the DNA is TGTGCCAGCCGACAGAGCTATAGCAATCAGCCCCAGCATTTT.

The V and J genes are TRBV28 and TRBJ2-2; D is uncertain. The V end was cut by 6 bases, the J end by 3 bases, with 5 bases between. This CDR3 contains 12 residues. Germline assignment: CDR1 MDHEN and CDR2 SYDVKM. In nucleotides, the CDR3 is TGTGCCAGCAGCTTGTACACCGGGGAGCTGTTTTTT. Amino acids: CASSLYTGELFF.

This clone was seen a single time. The gene calls are TRBV7-2 and TRBJ2-7; 7 nucleotides match TRBD1. Germline CDR1 SGHTA, CDR2 FQGNSA. Trimming at V came to 5 bases and at J to 0 bases, leaving 7 bases not matched to a gene. The CDR3 runs 15 residues. CDR3 bases: TGTGCCAGCAGCCCTGGGACAGAGAGCTCCTACGAGCAGTACTTC. Amino acid sequence: CASSPGTESSYEQYF. The whole variable domain, filled in from reference TRBV7-2 and TRBJ2-7, reads GAGVSQSPSNKVTEKGKDVELRCDPISGHTALYWYRQSLGQGLEFLIYFQGNSAPDKSGLPSDRFSAERTGGSVSTLTIQRTQQEDSAVYLCASSPGTESSYEQYFGPGTRLTVT.

The chain has TRBV5-8 and TRBJ2-7, with D perhaps TRBD2 (5 bases). V was pared by 1 base and J by 5 bases, with 10 bases between. The germline CDR1 and CDR2 sequences are SGHTS and YDEGEE. The CDR3 runs 13 residues. CDR3 amino acids: CASSLRGYDEQYF. The CDR3 DNA follows: TGTGCCAGCAGCTTGCGCGGGTACGACGAGCAGTACTTC.

The chain recombines TRBV27 with TRBJ1-2; D is unresolved. Germline lookup yields CDR1 MNHEY and CDR2 SMNVEV (reference sequence). The CDR3 consists of 14 residues. Trimming stripped 4 bases from V and 4 bases from J, with 13 bases between. The CDR3 spells CASSSLPVPYGYTF. The CDR3 DNA sequence: TGTGCCAGCAGTTCTCTCCCGGTTCCCTATGGCTACACCTTC.

The gene calls are TRBV20-1 and TRBJ1-2; D is unclear. This CDR3 comprises 11 residues. V was trimmed by 6 bases and J by 1 base, leaving 6 bases between them. Germline lookup yields CDR1 DFQATT and CDR2 SNEGSKA (reference sequence). The CDR3 reads CSAGVNYGYTF. DNA for the CDR3: TGCAGTGCAGGAGTTAACTATGGCTACACCTTC.

The chain links TRBV5-1 to TRBJ2-1; the match to TRBD2 covers 9 bases. Trimming removed 0 bases from V and 8 bases from J; junction bases left unmatched: 6. Germline V lookup: CDR1 SGHRS, CDR2 YFSETQ. The CDR3 has 15 residues. The CDR3 DNA is TGCGCCAGCAGCTTGGCCGCGGGAGGGCCCCATGAGCAGTTCTTC. As protein: CASSLAAGGPHEQFF.

The chain employs TRBV2 and TRBJ2-1, with a tentative D call TRBD2 (5 bases). Germline V gene sequence: CDR1 SNHLY, CDR2 FYNNEI. V lost 3 bases and J lost 7, with 16 bases in between. This CDR3 has 15 amino acids. The CDR3 loop is CASSELAPGENEQFF. The DNA for the CDR3 is TGTGCCAGCAGTGAGTTGGCCCCTGGGGAGAATGAGCAGTTCTTC.

The gene calls are TRBV7-9 and TRBJ1-1; possibly TRBD1 for D (6 bases). CDR1 and CDR2 from the germline V gene are SEHNR and FQNEAQ (reference sequence). CDR3 size: 13 residues. The V and J ends lost 5 bases and 3 bases respectively, with 10 bases between them. The CDR3 reads CASSGQRDTEAFF. The DNA of the CDR3 is TGTGCCAGCAGCGGACAGCGGGACACTGAAGCTTTCTTT.